This T cell receptor (beta chain) originates from a study of beta chain features in type 1 diabetes. Study information: The study examined roughly 110,000,000 sorted cells across all samples.

This CDR3 has 16 amino acids. The germline gives CDR1 MGHDK, CDR2 SYGVNS. Trimming stripped 3 bases from V and 3 bases from J, with 15 bases between. A note on this clone: The target antigen is unknown.

Study-wide results and caveats: Patients' naive, central memory and regulatory TCRB repertoires appeared more alike than those of healthy donors. Shortening that was moderate but significant affected the TCRB CDR3s of Type 1 diabetes patients in all four CD4+ subsets.

Every participating donor gave one draw, a heparinised blood sample averaging approximately 110 mL. Expressed TCRB transcripts were sequenced after all isolated RNA was converted to cDNA. Sequencing used immunoSEQ multiplex PCR; TCRdb keeps in-frame clones, though not all of them. The profile shows over 300,000 clones, about a tenth of them singletons. The source is a man aged 25 to 45 with type 1 diabetes. The chain carries TRBV25-1 and TRBJ2-4; tentatively, D is TRBD2 (8 bases). Sequenced input: central memory CD4+ T cells from blood. CDR3 sequence reads: CASSDRRGDSKNIQYF. CDR3 DNA: TGTGCCAGCAGTGACCGGCGGGGGGACAGCAAAAACATTCAGTACTTC.